One and the same sample provided the 22 T cell receptor beta chains below, sequenced in a study of OX40 agonist ivuxolimab in advanced cancers. Only in-frame clones appear in the TCRdb table, and some are missing; sequencing was by immunoSEQ multiplex PCR. The data hold tens of thousands of clones, with 83% observed a single time. Sample: CD4+ or CD8+ T cells sorted from blood, taken in a trial of the OX40 agonist ivuxolimab. These receptors came from an adult with an advanced solid tumor such as melanoma, head and neck, liver or kidney cancer.

This chain links TRBV11-2 with TRBJ2-4; possibly TRBD1 for D (5 bases). This CDR3 has 16 residues. V was cut by 0 bases and J by 6 bases, with 15 bases left in between. CDR1 and CDR2 from the germline V gene are SGHAT and FQNNGV. For the CDR3, the DNA is TGTGCCAGCAGCTTAGAGGTTCAAAGACAGAGAAACATTCAGTACTTC. Translating it yields CASSLEVQRQRNIQYF.

The gene calls are TRBV10-3 and TRBJ1-1; maybe TRBD1 (5 bases). Germline V gene sequence: CDR1 ENHRY, CDR2 SYGVKD. CDR3 length equals 13 residues. V was trimmed by 8 bases and J by 11 bases, leaving 21 bases between them. This chain's CDR3 is CAISKESGFAAFF. The CDR3 DNA follows: TGTGCCATCTCAAAGGAATCAGGGTTCGCGGCTTTCTTT.

The genes are TRBV10-3 and TRBJ1-5, with unresolved D. The CDR3 has 15 residues. Germline V gene sequence: CDR1 ENHRY, CDR2 SYGVKD. The germline V and J ends were trimmed by 6 bases and 3 bases, with 15 bases remaining between them. The CDR3 protein is CAIRYDGAPNQPQHF. The CDR3 coding sequence is TGTGCCATCAGGTACGACGGTGCCCCCAATCAGCCCCAGCATTTT.

The table lists this clone with a count of one. The chain employs TRBV13 and TRBJ2-7, with 9 bases aligning to TRBD1. Trimming at V came to 6 bases and at J to 7 bases, leaving 13 bases not matched to a gene. Per germline, CDR1 PRHDT and CDR2 FYEKMQ (reference sequence). There are 15 residues in the CDR3. The CDR3 protein is CASSYSNRGHWEQYF. The CDR3 nucleotides read TGTGCCAGCAGTTACTCGAACAGGGGGCATTGGGAGCAGTACTTC.

The sample holds a few counts of this clone. The V call is TRBV21-1, the J call TRBJ1-5. TRBV21-1 corresponds to a pseudogene. The CDR3 runs to 17 residues. This CDR3 reads CASSNRGKNEEDQPQHF. CDR3 nucleotides: TGTGCCAGCAGCAATCGAGGAAAGAATGAGGAAGATCAGCCCCAGCATTTT.

V usage is TRBV11-3 and J usage is TRBJ2-1; perhaps D is TRBD1 or TRBD2 (5 bases each). The germline V gene encodes CDR1 SGHNT and CDR2 YENEEA. The CDR3 covers 15 residues. Trimming removed 5 bases at V and 7 bases at J, with 18 bases between. Written as DNA, the CDR3 is TGTGCCAGCAGCCGCCAGGGACCCGGTTGGAATGAGCAGTTCTTC. Protein product: CASSRQGPGWNEQFF. The full variable domain, rest sourced from reference TRBV11-3 and TRBJ2-1, is EAGVVQSPRYKIIEKKQPVAFWCNPISGHNTLYWYLQNLGQGPELLIRYENEEAVDDSQLPKDRFSAERLKGVDSTLKIQPAELGDSAVYLCASSRQGPGWNEQFFGPGTRLTVL.

A single count supports this clone. The chain links TRBV7-2 to TRBJ2-5, with 7 bases aligning to TRBD1. The CDR3 consists of 16 residues. V dropped 1 base and J dropped 3; count of bases not matched to a gene: 8. Germline V CDR1 and CDR2: SGHTA, FQGNSA. CDR3 sequence (DNA): TGTGCCAGCAGCTTAGATCGCGTCAGGGGGAAAGAGACCCAGTACTTC. Its translation: CASSLDRVRGKETQYF.

V gene TRBV9 combines with J gene TRBJ2-5; 10 positions agree with TRBD1. CDR1 and CDR2 from the germline V gene are SGDLS and YYNGEE. V trimming: 4 bases; J trimming: 1 base; junction bases outside the gene matches: 1. CDR3 length: 14 residues. The chain's CDR3 is CASSRDRGQETQYF. The CDR3 region has the DNA TGTGCCAGCAGCCGGGACAGGGGCCAAGAGACCCAGTACTTC.

The rearrangement links TRBV19 to TRBJ1-5; TRBD1 is a possible D gene (5 bases). V was cut by 5 bases and J by 2 bases, with 22 bases left in between. Looked up from germline, CDR1 is LNHDA and CDR2 is SQIVND (reference sequence). This CDR3 is built from 18 residues. CDR3 loop: CASSYPRPGGTGNQPQHF. Here the CDR3 DNA reads TGTGCCAGTAGTTATCCCCGCCCGGGCGGGACCGGCAATCAGCCCCAGCATTTT.

The rearrangement joins TRBV10-3 to TRBJ1-1, with D possibly matching TRBD1 (5 bases). Looked up from germline, CDR1 is ENHRY and CDR2 is SYGVKD. The CDR3 has 15 residues. V lost 10 bases and J lost 0, with 18 bases in between. The CDR3 DNA sequence: TGTGCCACCAAAGGGAGGGACCCTTTGAACACTGAAGCTTTCTTT. Amino acids: CATKGRDPLNTEAFF.

The J gene is TRBJ2-5, the V gene TRBV19; D gene unclear. Trimming pared 1 base from V and 2 bases from J, leaving 11 bases between. Germline values: CDR1 LNHDA, CDR2 SQIVND (reference sequence). The CDR3 is made up of 15 amino acids. The CDR3 is CASSIAAQSQETQYF. For the CDR3, the DNA is TGTGCCAGTAGTATAGCAGCACAGTCTCAAGAGACCCAGTACTTC.

V usage is TRBV6-1 and J usage is TRBJ1-2; possible D gene TRBD1, 5 bases. Per germline, CDR1 MNHNS and CDR2 SASEGT. Trimming removed 8 bases at V and 4 bases at J, with 14 bases between. This CDR3 is built from 13 residues. DNA for the CDR3: TGTGCCAGCGGAGGGGATATCGGCTATGGCTACACCTTC. Translation: CASGGDIGYGYTF.

The chain has TRBV2 and TRBJ2-3, with D uncertain. Germline V gene data show CDR1 as SNHLY and CDR2 as FYNNEI. The V and J ends lost 6 bases and 8 bases respectively, with 9 bases between them. The CDR3 spans 11 residues. CDR3 bases: TGTGCCAGCAGAGGACGGCTTACGCAGTATTTT. This translates into CASRGRLTQYF.

The chain uses TRBV6-1 and TRBJ1-5; the D gene is possibly TRBD1 (5 bases). V was shortened by 4 bases and J by 9 bases, with 13 bases between the two germline ends. This CDR3 region has 13 residues. The germline CDR1 and CDR2 sequences are MNHNS and SASEGT. The CDR3 DNA is TGTGCCAGCAGTGTTTACAGGAATGGGCCCCAGCATTTT. Translation: CASSVYRNGPQHF.

The chain couples TRBV7-8 to TRBJ1-4, with TRBD1 identical over 7 bases. The CDR3 has 15 amino acids. J was trimmed by 1 base and V by 5 bases; bases with no gene match: 4. The V gene's germline CDR1 is SGHVS and CDR2 FQNEAQ. DNA for the CDR3: TGTGCCAGCAGCGCCCACAGGGGAACTAATGAAAAACTGTTTTTT. Residues: CASSAHRGTNEKLFF.

The rearrangement joins TRBV28 to TRBJ1-1, with D hard to call. This CDR3 is 13 amino acids long. V was pared by 3 bases and J by 4 bases, with 9 bases between. Germline-derived CDR1 and CDR2 are MDHEN and SYDVKM. CDR3 DNA: TGTGCCAGCAGTTTCGCGGGCGGCACTGAAGCTTTCTTT. It is translated as CASSFAGGTEAFF.

Only a few counts were recorded for this clone. The chain combines TRBV6-5 with TRBJ2-3, with 7 bases lining up with TRBD2. Germline V gives CDR1 MNHEY, CDR2 SVGAGI. J was trimmed by 2 bases and V by 2 bases; bases with no gene match: 1. CDR3 length: 14 residues. The DNA of the CDR3 is TGTGCCAGCAGTTACCTAGCGGCCACAGATACGCAGTATTTT. This translates into CASSYLAATDTQYF.

V usage is TRBV27 and J usage is TRBJ2-5, with D possibly being TRBD1 (6 bases). The CDR3 is 16 amino acids. Per the germline V gene, CDR1 is MNHEY and CDR2 is SMNVEV (reference sequence). The V end lost 2 bases, the J end lost 4 bases, and 17 bases lay between the germline ends. The CDR3 region is CASSLNPPGQTETQYF. In nucleotides, the CDR3 is TGTGCCAGCAGTTTAAACCCCCCAGGACAGACAGAGACCCAGTACTTC.

CDR3 sequence: CASSLVRGGRETQYF. CDR3 bases: TGTGCCAGCAGCTTAGTGCGGGGGGGCCGTGAGACCCAGTACTTC. The rearrangement uses TRBV7-2 and TRBJ2-5; 9 positions match TRBD2. V lost 1 base to trimming and J lost 5 bases; unmatched junction nucleotides: 5. Germline V gene data show CDR1 as SGHTA and CDR2 as FQGNSA. The CDR3 consists of 15 residues.

V is TRBV2 and J is TRBJ2-1; 8 bases are shared with TRBD1. V shed 6 bases, J shed 16 bases, and the junction held 11 bases outside the gene matches. This CDR3 spans 12 amino acids. CDR1 and CDR2 (germline): SNHLY, FYNNEI. The chain's CDR3 is CASSPTRDRYFF. Written as DNA, the CDR3 is TGTGCCAGCAGCCCTACCCGGGACAGGTATTTCTTC.

The V call is TRBV5-1, the J call TRBJ2-3, with D maybe TRBD1 (5 bases). Trimming stripped 2 bases from V and 1 base from J, with 14 bases between. The CDR3 spans 16 residues. Germline CDR1 and CDR2: SGHRS and YFSETQ. The CDR3, as DNA: TGCGCCAGCAGCTTAGAAGGGGTTCTGGGCACAGATACGCAGTATTTT. Translating gives CASSLEGVLGTDTQYF. Complete variable domain (other parts from reference TRBV5-1 and TRBJ2-3): KAGVTQTPRYLIKTRGQQVTLSCSPISGHRSVSWYQQTPGQGLQFLFEYFSETQRNKGNFPGRFSGRQFSNSRSEMNVSTLELGDSALYLCASSLEGVLGTDTQYFGPGTRLTVL.

The CDR3 here is CAWIRRDYNSPLHF. The CDR3 DNA is TGTGCCTGGATCCGGAGGGATTATAATTCACCCCTCCACTTT. The chain uses TRBV30 and TRBJ1-6, with D unclear. Germline V gene sequence: CDR1 GTSNPN, CDR2 SVGIG (reference sequence). Between the trimmed V and J ends, which lost 4 bases and 4 bases, there was a span of 11 bases. This CDR3 has 14 amino acids. Together with reference TRBV30 and TRBJ1-6, the CDR3 gives the full variable domain: SQTIHQWPATLVQPVGSPLSLECTVEGTSNPNLYWYRQAAGRGLQLLFYSVGIGQISSEVPQNLSASRPQDRQFILSSKKLLLSDSGFYLCAWIRRDYNSPLHFGNGTRLTVT.